Listed below are T cell receptor beta chains from one sample, sequenced in a study of T cells in narcolepsy. Sequencing used immunoSEQ multiplex PCR; TCRdb keeps in-frame clones, though not all of them. The table shows about 41,000 clones, with about 87% occurring only once. Sequencing was done on a sample of CD45RA- memory CD4+ T cells from PBMCs. The receptors shown here come from a human donor with narcolepsy. The CDR3 runs from the conserved cysteine through the conserved F or W.

CDR3: CASSPASLGTDTQYF; J: TRBJ2-3; V: TRBV18
CDR3: CAWSVLSPLRYF; J: TRBJ2-3; V: TRBV30
CDR3: CASSSSGRVYEQYF; J: TRBJ2-7; V: TRBV11-2
CDR3: CASSMQGRSSYNSPLHF; J: TRBJ1-6; V: TRBV19
CDR3: CASSVGGFGNEQFF; J: TRBJ2-1; V: TRBV9
CDR3: CASGLVISTEPDEQYF; J: TRBJ2-7; V: TRBV12-5
CDR3: CASSMDSSFSYNSPLHF; J: TRBJ1-6; V: TRBV19
CDR3: CASGGGPAGHTDTQYF; J: TRBJ2-3; V: TRBV11-3
CDR3: CASSSRPRESTGELFF; J: TRBJ2-2; V: TRBV7-2
CDR3: CASSRPGLNEQYF; J: TRBJ2-7; V: TRBV4-1
CDR3: CASSSRQVGQPQHF; J: TRBJ1-5; V: TRBV19
CDR3: CASIGARGGLGVGYTF; J: TRBJ1-2; V: TRBV19